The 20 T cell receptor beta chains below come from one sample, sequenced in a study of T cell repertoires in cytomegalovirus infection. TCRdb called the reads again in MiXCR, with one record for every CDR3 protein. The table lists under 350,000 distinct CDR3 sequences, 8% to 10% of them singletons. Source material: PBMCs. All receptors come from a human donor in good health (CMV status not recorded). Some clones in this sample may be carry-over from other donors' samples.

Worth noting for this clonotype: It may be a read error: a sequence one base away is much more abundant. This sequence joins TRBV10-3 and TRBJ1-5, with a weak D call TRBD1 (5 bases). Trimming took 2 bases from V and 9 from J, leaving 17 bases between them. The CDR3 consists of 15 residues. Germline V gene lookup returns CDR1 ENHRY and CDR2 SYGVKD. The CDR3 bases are TGTGCCATCAGTGAGATTGGAGGGGCAGTGCTGCCCCAGCATTTT. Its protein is CAISEIGGAVLPQHF.

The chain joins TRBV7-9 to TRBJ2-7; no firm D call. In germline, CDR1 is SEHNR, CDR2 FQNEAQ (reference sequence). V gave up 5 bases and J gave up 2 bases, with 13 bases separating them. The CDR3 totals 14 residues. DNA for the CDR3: TGTGCCAGCAGCCCCCTGGAGAGCCCCTACGAGCAGTACTTC. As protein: CASSPLESPYEQYF.

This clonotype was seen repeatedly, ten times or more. CDR3 nucleotide sequence: TGTGCCAGTACGGGACGGCCGAACACCGGGGAGCTGTTTTTT. This sequence encodes CASTGRPNTGELFF. The chain joins TRBV19 to TRBJ2-2, with D perhaps being TRBD1 or TRBD2 (5 bases each). Between the trimmed V and J ends, which lost 7 bases and 0 bases, there was a span of 9 bases. The germline V gene encodes CDR1 LNHDA and CDR2 SQIVND (reference sequence). The CDR3 has 14 amino acids.

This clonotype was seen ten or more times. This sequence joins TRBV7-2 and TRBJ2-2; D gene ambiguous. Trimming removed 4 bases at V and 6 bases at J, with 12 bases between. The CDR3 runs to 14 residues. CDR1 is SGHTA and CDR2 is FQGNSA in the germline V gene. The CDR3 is CASSSSTGSGELFF. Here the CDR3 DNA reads TGTGCCAGCAGCTCCAGTACCGGGTCCGGGGAGCTGTTTTTT.

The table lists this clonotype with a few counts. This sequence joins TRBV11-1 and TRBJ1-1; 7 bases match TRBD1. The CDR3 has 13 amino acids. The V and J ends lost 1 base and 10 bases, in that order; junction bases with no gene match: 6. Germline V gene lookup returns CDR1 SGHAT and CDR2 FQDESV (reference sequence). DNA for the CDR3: TGTGCCAGCAGCTTAGTCCCGGGACAGAGAGCTTTCTTT. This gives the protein CASSLVPGQRAFF.

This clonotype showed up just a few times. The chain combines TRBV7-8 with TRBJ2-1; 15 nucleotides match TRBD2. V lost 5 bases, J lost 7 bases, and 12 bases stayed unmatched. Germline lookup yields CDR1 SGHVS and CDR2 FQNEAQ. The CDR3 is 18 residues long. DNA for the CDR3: TGTGCCAGCAGCCCGGGGCGGACTAGCGGGAGGGGTGGGAATGAGCAGTTCTTC. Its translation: CASSPGRTSGRGGNEQFF.

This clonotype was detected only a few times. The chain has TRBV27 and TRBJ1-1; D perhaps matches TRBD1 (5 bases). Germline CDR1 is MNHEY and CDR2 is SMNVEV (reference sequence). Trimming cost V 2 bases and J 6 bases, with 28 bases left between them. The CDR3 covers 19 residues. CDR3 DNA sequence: TGTGCCAGCAGTTTAACCCCTCTTATTATCAGGGTAGGAAGCCCTGAAGCTTTCTTT. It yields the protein CASSLTPLIIRVGSPEAFF.

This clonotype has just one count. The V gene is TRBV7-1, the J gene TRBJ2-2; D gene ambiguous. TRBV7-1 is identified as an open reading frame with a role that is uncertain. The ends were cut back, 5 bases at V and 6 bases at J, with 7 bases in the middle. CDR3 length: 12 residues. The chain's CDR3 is CASSLPAGELFF. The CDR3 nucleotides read TGTGCCAGCAGCCTCCCGGCCGGGGAGCTGTTTTTT.

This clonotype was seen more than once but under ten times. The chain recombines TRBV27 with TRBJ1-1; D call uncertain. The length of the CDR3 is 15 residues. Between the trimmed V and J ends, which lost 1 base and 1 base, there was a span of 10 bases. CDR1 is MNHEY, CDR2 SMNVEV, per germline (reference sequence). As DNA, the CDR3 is TGTGCCAGCAGTTTATTCGGTTACAGGAACACTGAAGCTTTCTTT. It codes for CASSLFGYRNTEAFF.

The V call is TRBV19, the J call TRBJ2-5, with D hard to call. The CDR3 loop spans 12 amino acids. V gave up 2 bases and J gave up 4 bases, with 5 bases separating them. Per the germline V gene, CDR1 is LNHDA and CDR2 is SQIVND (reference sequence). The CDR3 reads CASSIRSETQYF. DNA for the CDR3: TGTGCCAGTAGTATAAGATCAGAGACCCAGTACTTC.

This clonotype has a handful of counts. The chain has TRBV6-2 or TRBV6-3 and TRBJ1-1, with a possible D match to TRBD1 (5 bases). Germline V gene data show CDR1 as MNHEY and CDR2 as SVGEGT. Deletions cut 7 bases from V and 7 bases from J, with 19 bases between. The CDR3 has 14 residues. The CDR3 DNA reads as TGTGCCAGCAACCCCGGGGGAGGAGTGAATGAAGCTTTCTTT. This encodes CASNPGGGVNEAFF.

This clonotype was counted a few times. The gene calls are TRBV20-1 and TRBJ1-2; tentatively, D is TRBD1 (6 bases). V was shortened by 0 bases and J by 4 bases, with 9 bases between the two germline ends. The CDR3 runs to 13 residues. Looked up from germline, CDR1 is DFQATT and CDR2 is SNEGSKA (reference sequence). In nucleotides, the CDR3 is TGCAGTGCTAGAGAAACAGGGATCTATGGCTACACCTTC. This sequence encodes CSARETGIYGYTF.

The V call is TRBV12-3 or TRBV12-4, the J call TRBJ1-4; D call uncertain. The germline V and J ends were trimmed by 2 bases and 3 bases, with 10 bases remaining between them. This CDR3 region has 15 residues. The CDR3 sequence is CASSLTAAANEKLFF. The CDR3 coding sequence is TGTGCCAGCAGTTTAACGGCAGCAGCTAATGAAAAACTGTTTTTT.

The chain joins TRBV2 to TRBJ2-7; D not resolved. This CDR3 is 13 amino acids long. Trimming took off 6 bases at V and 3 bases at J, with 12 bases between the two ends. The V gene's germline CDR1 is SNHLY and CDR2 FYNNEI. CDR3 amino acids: CASSPRRFYEQYF. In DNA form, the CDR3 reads TGTGCCAGCAGCCCCCGCAGGTTCTACGAGCAGTACTTC.

The CDR3 DNA follows: TGTGCCAGCAGCTTAGAGCGGGAGGGCCGGGGGCCAGATACGCAGTATTTT. This codes for CASSLEREGRGPDTQYF. V gene TRBV7-2 combines with J gene TRBJ2-3; 10 bases match TRBD2. Germline-derived CDR1 and CDR2 are SGHTA and FQGNSA. With V trimmed by 1 base and J by 4 bases, 8 bases remained unmatched. The CDR3 is 17 amino acids.

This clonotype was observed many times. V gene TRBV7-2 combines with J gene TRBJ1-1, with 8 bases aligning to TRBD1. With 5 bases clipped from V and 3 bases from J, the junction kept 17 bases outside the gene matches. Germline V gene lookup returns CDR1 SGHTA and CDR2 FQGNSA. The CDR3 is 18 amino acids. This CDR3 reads CASSANRDRTMRYTEAFF. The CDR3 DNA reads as TGTGCCAGCAGCGCAAACCGGGACAGGACAATGCGGTACACTGAAGCTTTCTTT.

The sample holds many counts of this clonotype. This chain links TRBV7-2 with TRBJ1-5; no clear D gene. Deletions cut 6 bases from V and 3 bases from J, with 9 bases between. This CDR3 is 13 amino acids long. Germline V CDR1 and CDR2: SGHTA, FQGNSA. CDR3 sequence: CASRTDHNQPQHF. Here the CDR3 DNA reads TGTGCCAGCAGAACCGATCACAATCAGCCCCAGCATTTT.

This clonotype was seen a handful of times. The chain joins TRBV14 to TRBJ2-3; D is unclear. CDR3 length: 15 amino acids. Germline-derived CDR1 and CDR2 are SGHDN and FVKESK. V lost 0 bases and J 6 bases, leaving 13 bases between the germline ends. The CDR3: CASSQEMQFRDTQYF. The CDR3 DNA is TGTGCCAGCAGCCAAGAGATGCAGTTCAGGGATACGCAGTATTTT.

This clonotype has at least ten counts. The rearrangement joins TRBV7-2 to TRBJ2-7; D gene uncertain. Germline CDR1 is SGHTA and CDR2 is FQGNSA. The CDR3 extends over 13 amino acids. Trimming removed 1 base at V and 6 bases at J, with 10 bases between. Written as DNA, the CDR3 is TGTGCCAGCAGCTTAGGGAATAGTGGCGAGCAGTACTTC. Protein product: CASSLGNSGEQYF.

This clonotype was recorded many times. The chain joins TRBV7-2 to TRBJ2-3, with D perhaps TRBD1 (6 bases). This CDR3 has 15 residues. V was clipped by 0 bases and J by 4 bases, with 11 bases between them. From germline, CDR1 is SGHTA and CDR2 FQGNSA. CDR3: CASSLAVRGADTQYF. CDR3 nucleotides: TGTGCCAGCAGCTTAGCAGTCAGGGGCGCAGATACGCAGTATTTT.